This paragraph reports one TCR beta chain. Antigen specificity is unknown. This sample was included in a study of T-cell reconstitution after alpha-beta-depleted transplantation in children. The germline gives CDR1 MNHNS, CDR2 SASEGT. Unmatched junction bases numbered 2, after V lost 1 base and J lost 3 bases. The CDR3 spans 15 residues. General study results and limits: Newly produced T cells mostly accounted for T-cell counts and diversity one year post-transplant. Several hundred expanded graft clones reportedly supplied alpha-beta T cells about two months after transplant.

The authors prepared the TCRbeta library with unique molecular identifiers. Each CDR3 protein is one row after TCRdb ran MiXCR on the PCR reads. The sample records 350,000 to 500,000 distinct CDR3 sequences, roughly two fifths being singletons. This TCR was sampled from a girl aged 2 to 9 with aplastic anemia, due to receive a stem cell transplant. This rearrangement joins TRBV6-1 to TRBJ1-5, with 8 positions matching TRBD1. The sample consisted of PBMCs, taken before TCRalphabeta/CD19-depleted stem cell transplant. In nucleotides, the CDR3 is TGTGCCAGCAGTGAAGACAGGGGGTACAATCAGCCCCAGCATTTT. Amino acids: CASSEDRGYNQPQHF.